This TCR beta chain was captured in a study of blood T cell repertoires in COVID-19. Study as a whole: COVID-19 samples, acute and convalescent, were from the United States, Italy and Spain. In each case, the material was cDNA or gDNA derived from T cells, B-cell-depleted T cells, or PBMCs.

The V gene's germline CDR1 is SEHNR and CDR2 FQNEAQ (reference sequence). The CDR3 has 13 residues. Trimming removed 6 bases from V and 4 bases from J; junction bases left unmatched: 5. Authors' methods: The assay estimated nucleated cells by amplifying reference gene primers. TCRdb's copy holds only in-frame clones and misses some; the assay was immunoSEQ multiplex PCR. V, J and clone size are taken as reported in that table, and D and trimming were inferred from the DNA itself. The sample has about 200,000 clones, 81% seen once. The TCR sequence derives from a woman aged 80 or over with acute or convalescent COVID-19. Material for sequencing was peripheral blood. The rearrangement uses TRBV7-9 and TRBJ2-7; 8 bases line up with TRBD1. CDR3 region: CASRTGVGYEQYF. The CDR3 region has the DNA TGTGCCAGCAGGACAGGGGTAGGGTACGAGCAGTACTTC.